Reported below is one T cell receptor (beta chain). With the read ending 3 residues before the CDR3 end, the germline J gene is used to fill in that end. This sample was included in a study of T cells in women clearing cervical HPV infection. CDR1 is MDHEN and CDR2 is SYDVKM in the germline V gene. Trimming shortened V by 5 bases and J by 4 bases, and 9 bases separated the two germline ends. The CDR3 is made up of 12 amino acids. The method was immunoSEQ multiplex PCR; TCRdb's version includes in-frame clones alone and lacks a portion of them. This sample's table reports about 45,000 clones. The genes are TRBV28 and TRBJ2-7; possibly TRBD1 for D (6 bases). The sample taken for sequencing was blood buffy coat. This receptor was obtained from a woman aged 18 to 75 with a cervical HPV16 infection that either progressed to CIN3+ or cleared (not recorded which). CDR3 DNA, as far as it was read: TGTGCCAGCAGTATACAGGGATACGAG. Translating it yields CASSIQGYE. The CDR3 in full is CASSIQGYEQYF.